One sample yielded the 30 T cell receptor beta chains listed below, sequenced in a study of T cells in localized non-small cell lung cancer. This table comes from immunoSEQ multiplex PCR, and its TCRdb copy is limited to in-frame clones, with some not included. The table lists 70,000 to 80,000 clones, around 90% of them singletons. Sequenced material: peripheral blood, taken before any cancer treatment. These receptors were collected from a woman aged 35-75 years with stage I squamous cell lung carcinoma.

The chain recombines TRBV18 with TRBJ2-1, with 9 bases aligning to TRBD1. Trimming cost V 5 bases and J 9 bases; bases outside gene matches: 5. Germline V gene lookup returns CDR1 KGHSH and CDR2 LQKENI. This CDR3 contains 13 residues. CDR3 region: CASSGRQGGEQFF. CDR3 DNA sequence: TGTGCCAGCTCAGGAAGACAGGGGGGTGAGCAGTTCTTC.

The chain couples TRBV29-1 to TRBJ2-3, with 7 bases aligning to TRBD2. There are 15 residues in the CDR3. The germline V gene encodes CDR1 SQVTM and CDR2 ANQGSEA. The trim removed 7 bases at V and 2 bases at J, leaving 12 bases unmatched. In nucleotides, the CDR3 is TGCAGCGCCAAAGGACTAGTGGATCTCACAGATACGCAGTATTTT. Translated: CSAKGLVDLTDTQYF.

The chain links TRBV9 to TRBJ2-6; D perhaps matches TRBD1 (6 bases). The CDR3 consists of 16 residues. Trimming removed 0 bases from V and 4 bases from J, with 11 bases in between. Germline V gene data show CDR1 as SGDLS and CDR2 as YYNGEE. Here the CDR3 reads CASSVGTDRGANVLTF. As DNA, the CDR3 is TGTGCCAGCAGCGTAGGGACCGACAGGGGGGCCAACGTCCTGACTTTC.

The chain joins TRBV5-1 to TRBJ1-3, with D possibly TRBD1 on 5 matching bases. The CDR3 extends over 16 amino acids. From germline, CDR1 is SGHRS and CDR2 YFSETQ. Trimming pared 4 bases from V and 0 bases from J, leaving 14 bases between. CDR3 DNA sequence: TGCGCCAGCAGCCCTGGGACCGATTTCTCTGGAAACACCATATATTTT. This translates into CASSPGTDFSGNTIYF.

The chain recombines TRBV5-8 with TRBJ2-3; no clear D gene. Germline CDR1 is SGHTS and CDR2 is YDEGEE. CDR3 size: 14 residues. V lost 5 bases and J 3 bases, leaving 13 bases between the germline ends. The CDR3 bases are TGTGCCAGCAGACTACATAGAGGTACAGATACGCAGTATTTT. Its protein product is CASRLHRGTDTQYF. The variable domain in full, completed from reference TRBV5-8 and TRBJ2-3, reads EAGVTQSPTHLIKTRGQQATLRCSPISGHTSVYWYQQALGLGLQFLLWYDEGEERNRGNFPPRFSGRQFPNYSSELNVNALELEDSALYLCASRLHRGTDTQYFGPGTRLTVL.

V and J are TRBV2 and TRBJ1-2; D might be TRBD1 (6 bases). Germline values: CDR1 SNHLY, CDR2 FYNNEI. This CDR3 contains 14 residues. Trimming took 3 bases from V and 6 from J, leaving 14 bases between them. CDR3 sequence: CASSENRAGDGYTF. The CDR3 DNA is TGTGCCAGCAGTGAGAACAGGGCAGGGGATGGCTACACCTTC.

This clone occurred a few times. The J gene is TRBJ2-3, the V gene TRBV30, with D possibly being TRBD1 (5 bases). The V end lost 0 bases, the J end lost 6 bases, and 16 bases lay between the germline ends. There are 15 residues in the CDR3. Germline loops: CDR1 GTSNPN, CDR2 SVGIG (reference sequence). The CDR3 nucleotides read TGTGCCTGGAGTGTGGGGCAGGGCATCAGGGATACGCAGTATTTT. Translated: CAWSVGQGIRDTQYF.

In its sample, this clone was seen a few times. This chain joins TRBV16 and TRBJ2-7, with 7 bases lining up with TRBD1. Germline assignment: CDR1 KGHSY and CDR2 FQNENV. CDR3 length: 14 amino acids. The junction had 5 bases not matched to a gene; V was cut back by 0 bases and J by 6 bases. As DNA, the CDR3 is TGTGCCAGCAGCCAATCGAGAGGGGGCGGCGAGCAGTACTTC. Amino acid sequence: CASSQSRGGGEQYF.

The chain combines TRBV12-5 with TRBJ1-1; the D is unclear. Trimming stripped 0 bases from V and 1 base from J, with 9 bases between. CDR1 is LGHNT, CDR2 FRNRAP, per germline. The CDR3 loop spans 15 amino acids. The CDR3 DNA is TGTGCTAGTGGTTTGGTCCTGACTGAGAACACTGAAGCTTTCTTT. Its protein is CASGLVLTENTEAFF.

The chain recombines TRBV18 with TRBJ1-2, with D perhaps matching TRBD1 (6 bases). Germline CDR1 KGHSH, CDR2 LQKENI. The V gene lost 5 bases and the J gene lost 8 bases, with 12 bases spanning the gap. The CDR3 consists of 12 residues. The CDR3 loop reads CASSTAGGGYTF. The DNA for the CDR3 is TGTGCCAGCTCAACGGCGGGGGGCGGCTACACCTTC.

V and J are TRBV6-5 and TRBJ1-1; D uncertain. Germline lookup yields CDR1 MNHEY and CDR2 SVGAGI. V was shortened by 2 bases and J by 3 bases, with 7 bases between the two germline ends. CDR3 size: 13 residues. CDR3 residues: CASSYTGDTEAFF. CDR3 nucleotide sequence: TGTGCCAGCAGTTACACTGGTGACACTGAAGCTTTCTTT.

The J gene is TRBJ1-4, the V gene TRBV6-6, with 10 bases identical to TRBD1. The V gene's germline CDR1 is MNHNY and CDR2 SVGAGI (reference sequence). The CDR3 is made up of 15 amino acids. Trimming removed 6 bases from V and 2 bases from J; junction bases left unmatched: 3. CDR3 protein: CASSKGQGTNEKLFF. CDR3 bases: TGTGCCAGCAGCAAGGGACAGGGGACTAATGAAAAACTGTTTTTT.

This clone was observed a few times. The chain is built from TRBV5-1 and TRBJ1-6; unclear D gene. Trimming took 1 base from V and 6 from J, leaving 11 bases between them. The germline CDR1 and CDR2 sequences are SGHRS and YFSETQ. CDR3 size: 15 residues. DNA of the CDR3: TGCGCCAGCAGCTTGAACGGGGAACGTAATTCACCCCTCCACTTT. Its translation is CASSLNGERNSPLHF.

The chain employs TRBV10-3 and TRBJ2-5; a possible D gene is TRBD1 (5 bases). V gave up 2 bases and J gave up 2 bases, with 12 bases separating them. CDR1 is ENHRY and CDR2 is SYGVKD in the germline V gene. The length of the CDR3 is 15 residues. CDR3 in DNA: TGTGCCATCAGTGAGGGACAAACGCGACAAGAGACCCAGTACTTC. It codes for CAISEGQTRQETQYF.

V usage is TRBV2 and J usage is TRBJ2-7, with 8 bases lining up with TRBD1. The CDR3 is 14 amino acids. V shed 6 bases and J 0 bases; nucleotides not matched to a gene: 4. CDR1 is SNHLY and CDR2 is FYNNEI in the germline V gene. CDR3 residues: CASSRDRTSYEQYF. CDR3 nucleotides: TGTGCCAGCAGCCGGGACAGGACCTCCTACGAGCAGTACTTC.

The V gene is TRBV10-2, the J gene TRBJ1-2, with TRBD1 as a possible D gene (6 bases). The CDR3 has 14 residues. The V and J ends lost 5 bases and 5 bases respectively, with 15 bases between them. CDR1 and CDR2 (germline): WSHSY, SAAADI. The CDR3 protein is CASSQLGQAYGYTF. The CDR3 DNA follows: TGCGCCAGCAGTCAACTGGGACAAGCATATGGCTACACCTTC.

V and J are TRBV6-5 and TRBJ2-5, with D possibly TRBD1 on 5 matching bases. The germline gives CDR1 MNHEY, CDR2 SVGAGI. CDR3 size: 14 residues. V lost 3 bases to trimming and J lost 1 base, with 9 bases between them. In nucleotides, the CDR3 is TGTGCCAGCAGTTATGGGCAGGGCCAAGAGACCCAGTACTTC. Translation gives CASSYGQGQETQYF.

The chain carries TRBV2 and TRBJ2-1; D gene ambiguous. The CDR3 is 12 amino acids. The germline V gene has CDR1 SNHLY and CDR2 FYNNEI. Trimming stripped 2 bases from V and 12 bases from J, with 11 bases between. This CDR3 is CASSEQARAQFF. The DNA of the CDR3 is TGTGCCAGCAGTGAACAAGCTCGTGCGCAGTTCTTC. The full variable domain, completed using reference TRBV2 and TRBJ2-1, is EPEVTQTPSHQVTQMGQEVILRCVPISNHLYFYWYRQILGQKVEFLVSFYNNEISEKSEIFDDQFSVERPDGSNFTLKIRSTKLEDSAMYFCASSEQARAQFFGPGTRLTVL.

The chain employs TRBV11-3 and TRBJ2-1, with TRBD2 identical over 8 bases. The ends lost 4 bases at V and 7 bases at J; junction bases unmatched: 3. This CDR3 spans 13 amino acids. CDR1 is SGHNT and CDR2 is YENEEA in the germline V gene. CDR3 in DNA: TGTGCCAGCAGCTCAGTAGCGGGGAATGAGCAGTTCTTC. It yields the protein CASSSVAGNEQFF.

This clone was detected only once. The V call is TRBV10-1, the J call TRBJ2-1; 7 nucleotides align to TRBD1. Germline V gene sequence: CDR1 WNHNN, CDR2 SYGVQD (reference sequence). The CDR3 has 15 amino acids. With 5 bases clipped from V and 5 bases from J, the junction kept 9 bases outside the gene matches. CDR3: CASSTTGARNNEQFF. In DNA, the CDR3 is TGCGCCAGCAGTACTACAGGGGCTCGCAACAATGAGCAGTTCTTC.

This chain joins TRBV30 and TRBJ2-2; TRBD2 is a possible D gene (5 bases). Looked up from germline, CDR1 is GTSNPN and CDR2 is SVGIG (reference sequence). CDR3 size: 15 residues. V was cut by 2 bases and J by 7 bases, with 17 bases left in between. Here the CDR3 DNA reads TGTGCCTGGAGTTCCTTGGACTCGTCCTTCGGGGAGCTGTTTTTT. Protein product: CAWSSLDSSFGELFF.

The rearrangement uses TRBV20-1 and TRBJ2-1; no clear D gene. The length of the CDR3 is 11 residues. V lost 4 bases, J lost 5 bases, and 6 bases lay in between. The germline CDR1 and CDR2 sequences are DFQATT and SNEGSKA (reference sequence). CDR3 protein: CSATDNNEQFF. For the CDR3, the DNA is TGCAGTGCTACGGATAACAATGAGCAGTTCTTC.

The rearrangement links TRBV6-4 to TRBJ1-6; 7 positions match TRBD1. Germline assignment: CDR1 MRHNA and CDR2 SNTAGT. With V trimmed by 3 bases and J by 7 bases, 6 bases remained unmatched. The CDR3 is made up of 15 amino acids. In DNA, the CDR3 is TGTGCCAGCAGTGAAAAGGGACAGTCCAATTCACCCCTCCACTTT. It codes for CASSEKGQSNSPLHF.

The chain carries TRBV5-1 and TRBJ1-4; possibly TRBD1 for D (5 bases). Trimming took off 5 bases at V and 0 bases at J, with 11 bases between the two ends. The CDR3 has 15 residues. The germline V gene has CDR1 SGHRS and CDR2 YFSETQ. The CDR3 reads CASRETTATNEKLFF. The DNA for the CDR3 is TGCGCCAGCAGAGAAACGACAGCAACTAATGAAAAACTGTTTTTT.

The rearrangement links TRBV6-5 to TRBJ1-2, with 7 bases aligning to TRBD1. The V segment lost 0 bases and the J segment 8 bases; nucleotides outside the gene matches: 3. Germline V gene sequence: CDR1 MNHEY, CDR2 SVGAGI. CDR3 length: 13 residues. Written as DNA, the CDR3 is TGTGCCAGCAGTTACTCGACAGGGTTAGGCTACACCTTC. Its translation is CASSYSTGLGYTF.

V gene TRBV6-5 combines with J gene TRBJ2-7, with D unresolved. Germline loops: CDR1 MNHEY, CDR2 SVGAGI. Trimming removed 6 bases from V and 5 bases from J, with 8 bases in between. The CDR3 consists of 11 residues. The CDR3 coding sequence is TGTGCCAGCAGGTCTATAAACGAGCAGTACTTC. This encodes CASRSINEQYF.

A remark on this clone: Relative to the germline gene, one junction end is altered; a read error may explain this. The V and J genes are TRBV7-9 and TRBJ1-1; D is ambiguous. Germline CDR1 SEHNR, CDR2 FQNEAQ (reference sequence). This CDR3 contains 14 residues. CDR3 DNA sequence: TGTGCCAGCAGCTCAGCGGGCCGCGGTCCTCAAGCGTTCTTT. Amino acids: CASSSAGRGPQAFF. Full variable domain (outside the CDR3, taken from reference TRBV7-9 and TRBJ1-1): DTGVSQNPRHKITKRGQNVTFRCDPISEHNRLYWYRQTLGQGPEFLTYFQNEAQLEKSRLLSDRFSAERPKGSFSTLEIQRTEQGDSAMYLCASSSAGRGPQAFFGQGTRLTVV.

The rearrangement uses TRBV21-1 and TRBJ2-3; the listed D gene, TRBD2, was not tested against the DNA. TRBV21-1 is noted as a pseudogene. CDR3 size: 15 residues. The chain's CDR3 is CASSSRAGGRDTQYF. CDR3 bases: TGTGCCAGCAGCTCACGAGCGGGGGGGCGGGATACGCAGTATTTT.

This CDR3 is CATRPTGSTGELFF. CDR3 coding DNA: TGTGCCACCAGACCAACAGGGAGCACCGGGGAGCTGTTTTTT. The chain links TRBV15 to TRBJ2-2; weak D call: TRBD1 (6 bases). CDR1 is LNHNV, CDR2 YYDKDF, per germline (reference sequence). With 6 bases removed from V and 4 bases from J, the gap between germline ends came to 12 bases. This CDR3 has 14 residues.

In this sample, this clone turned up once. The rearrangement joins TRBV5-1 to TRBJ2-3; D unresolved. The CDR3 is 15 residues long. The germline V gene has CDR1 SGHRS and CDR2 YFSETQ. V lost 4 bases and J lost 2, with 14 bases in between. The DNA for the CDR3 is TGCGCCAGCAGCGCATACCCCAGCCCCACAGATACGCAGTATTTT. Amino acids: CASSAYPSPTDTQYF.